Here is one T cell receptor beta chain with its context. It was 5'RACE with constant-segment primers that produced the TCR alpha and TCR beta cDNA libraries, which carried sample barcodes and UMIs. TCRdb re-called the 5' RACE reads through MiXCR, storing one row per CDR3 protein. The top ten clones hold 13% of a sample with roughly 380,000 distinct CDR3 sequences, 25% to 30% of them seen once. The source of the sample is a study of T-cell memory formation after mild COVID-19. The CDR3 runs 15 residues. From germline, CDR1 is MGHRA and CDR2 YSYEKL. The ends were cut back, 3 bases at V and 14 bases at J, with 20 bases in the middle.

This receptor was obtained from an adult woman who had mild COVID-19 (a few samples of this study predate the infection). Cell type and time point are not known. J is TRBJ1-6 and V is TRBV4-1; D is unresolved. Sequences were obtained from PBMCs or a T cell subset sorted from them (not recorded which). The CDR3 sequence: CASSQGPEGGKTLHF. The CDR3 coding sequence is TGCGCCAGCAGCCAGGGCCCGGAAGGTGGGAAAACCCTCCACTTT.